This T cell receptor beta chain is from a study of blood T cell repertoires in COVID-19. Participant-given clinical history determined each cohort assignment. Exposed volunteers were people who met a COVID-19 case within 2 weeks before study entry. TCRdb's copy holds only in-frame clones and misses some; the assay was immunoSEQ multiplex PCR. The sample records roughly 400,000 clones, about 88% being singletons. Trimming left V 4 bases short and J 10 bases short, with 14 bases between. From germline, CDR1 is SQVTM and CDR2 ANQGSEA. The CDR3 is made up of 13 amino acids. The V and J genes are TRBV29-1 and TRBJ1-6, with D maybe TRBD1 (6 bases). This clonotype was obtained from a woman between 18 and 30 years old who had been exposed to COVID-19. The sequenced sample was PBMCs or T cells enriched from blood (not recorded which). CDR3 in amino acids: CSVAGAGDSPLHF. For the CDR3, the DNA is TGCAGCGTTGCAGGGGCCGGGGACTCACCCCTCCACTTT.